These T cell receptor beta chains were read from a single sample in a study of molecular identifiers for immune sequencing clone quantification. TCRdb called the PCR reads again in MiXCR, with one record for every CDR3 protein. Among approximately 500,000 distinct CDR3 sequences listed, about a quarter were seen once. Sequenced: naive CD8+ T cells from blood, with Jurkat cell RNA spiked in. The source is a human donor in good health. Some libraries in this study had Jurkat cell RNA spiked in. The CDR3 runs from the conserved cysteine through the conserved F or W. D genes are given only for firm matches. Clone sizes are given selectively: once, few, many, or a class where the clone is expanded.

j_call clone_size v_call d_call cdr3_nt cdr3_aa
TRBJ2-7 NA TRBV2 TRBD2 TGTGCCAGCCATGACGGGGGGTTACCCTACGAGCAGTACTTC CASHDGGLPYEQYF
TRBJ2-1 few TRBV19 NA TGTGCCAGTAGTATAGCGTCAAGGGGGTTTTCCGATGAGCAGTTCTTC CASSIASRGFSDEQFF
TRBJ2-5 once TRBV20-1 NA TGCAGTGCAAGTGGGGTGGGCCGCTTAGAGACCCAGTACTTC CSASGVGRLETQYF
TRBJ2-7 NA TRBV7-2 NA TGTGCCAGCAGCTTGGGGGCAGGGGAGACCTACGAGCAGTACTTC CASSLGAGETYEQYF
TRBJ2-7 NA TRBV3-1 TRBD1 TGTGCCAGCAGCCATCCCGGGACAGGGACCATCGAGCAGTACTTC CASSHPGTGTIEQYF
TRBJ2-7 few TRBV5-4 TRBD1 TGTGCCAGCAGCGGCGGGACAGGGACTGGCTACGAGCAGTACTTC CASSGGTGTGYEQYF
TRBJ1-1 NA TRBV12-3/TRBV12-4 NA TGTGCCAGCATTGGAGAGGGGAAGAACACTGAAGCTTTCTTT CASIGEGKNTEAFF
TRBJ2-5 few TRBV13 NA TGTGCCAGCAGCCCGACAGGCGACCCTCAAGAGACCCAGTACTTC CASSPTGDPQETQYF
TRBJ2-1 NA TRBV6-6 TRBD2 TGTGCCAGCATTCTACTAGCGGGAGGTTACGATGAGCAGTTCTTC CASILLAGGYDEQFF
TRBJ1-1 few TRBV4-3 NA TGCGCCAGCAGCCAAGGTGCGGGGGTGAACACTGAAGCTTTCTTT CASSQGAGVNTEAFF